The 21 T cell receptor beta chains listed next were all sequenced from one sample in a study of blood T cell repertoires in COVID-19. Clones were sequenced by immunoSEQ multiplex PCR, and TCRdb holds only the in-frame ones, with some missing. Counted here are 200,000 to 250,000 clones, 70% to 90% occurring once; the ten biggest clones make up 1.5%. Material: peripheral blood. Receptor source: a man aged 18 to 29 with active or convalescent COVID-19.

The rearrangement joins TRBV18 to TRBJ2-4; unclear D gene. This CDR3 comprises 15 residues. Trimming shortened V by 0 bases and J by 0 bases, and 6 bases separated the two germline ends. CDR1 and CDR2 (germline): KGHSH, LQKENI. CDR3 loop: CASSPPSLAKNIQYF. Here the CDR3 DNA reads TGTGCCAGCTCACCACCGTCACTAGCCAAAAACATTCAGTACTTC. The full variable domain, with the rest looked up from reference TRBV18 and TRBJ2-4, is NAGVMQNPRHLVRRRGQEARLRCSPMKGHSHVYWYRQLPEEGLKFMVYLQKENIIDESGMPKERFSAEFPKEGPSILRIQQVVRGDSAAYFCASSPPSLAKNIQYFGAGTRLSVL.

The rearrangement joins TRBV30 to TRBJ1-3; perhaps TRBD1 as D (6 bases). The V gene lost 0 bases and the J gene lost 0 bases, with 12 bases spanning the gap. Germline V lookup: CDR1 GTSNPN, CDR2 SVGIG (reference sequence). The CDR3 loop spans 16 amino acids. In nucleotides, the CDR3 is TGTGCCTGGAGTGTAGGGGGACCTAACTCTGGAAACACCATATATTTT. Its protein product is CAWSVGGPNSGNTIYF.

As regards this clone: Different DNA sequences within this sample yield the same CDR3. V usage is TRBV6-5 and J usage is TRBJ1-5; the match to TRBD1 covers 7 bases. This CDR3 spans 14 amino acids. The trim removed 6 bases at V and 5 bases at J, leaving 7 bases unmatched. Germline V CDR1 and CDR2: MNHEY, SVGAGI. CDR3 sequence: CASSRQGGDQPQHF. DNA for the CDR3: TGTGCCAGCAGCAGACAGGGAGGAGATCAGCCCCAGCATTTT.

The chain couples TRBV18 to TRBJ1-2; no definite D call. Germline-derived CDR1 and CDR2 are KGHSH and LQKENI. Trimming shortened V by 3 bases and J by 7 bases, and 12 bases separated the two germline ends. The CDR3 contains 13 residues. The CDR3 region is CASSPNSNAGYTF. CDR3 sequence (DNA): TGTGCCAGCTCACCTAATAGTAACGCTGGCTACACCTTC.

The chain couples TRBV2 to TRBJ1-1; TRBD1 might be the D (6 bases). V lost 6 bases and J lost 2, with 13 bases in between. CDR1 SNHLY and CDR2 FYNNEI come from the germline V gene. The CDR3 spans 14 residues. The CDR3 coding sequence is TGTGCCAGCAGGTCCGGGACATCCAACACTGAAGCTTTCTTT. This translates into CASRSGTSNTEAFF. The whole variable domain, filled in from reference TRBV2 and TRBJ1-1, reads EPEVTQTPSHQVTQMGQEVILRCVPISNHLYFYWYRQILGQKVEFLVSFYNNEISEKSEIFDDQFSVERPDGSNFTLKIRSTKLEDSAMYFCASRSGTSNTEAFFGQGTRLTVV.

J is TRBJ1-1 and V is TRBV18; D is ambiguous. V lost 3 bases, J lost 6 bases, and 20 bases lay in between. The CDR3 consists of 16 residues. Per germline, CDR1 KGHSH and CDR2 LQKENI. The CDR3 sequence is CASSPLEIKKGAEAFF. CDR3 DNA: TGTGCCAGCTCACCGCTCGAGATAAAAAAGGGAGCTGAAGCTTTCTTT.

V and J are TRBV27 and TRBJ1-6; TRBD1 matches 9 bases. Per the germline V gene, CDR1 is MNHEY and CDR2 is SMNVEV (reference sequence). V lost 5 bases to trimming and J lost 6 bases; unmatched junction nucleotides: 5. The CDR3 is 15 amino acids. CDR3 amino acids: CASSVDRGGNSPLHF. CDR3 coding DNA: TGTGCCAGCAGTGTTGACAGGGGGGGTAATTCACCCCTCCACTTT.

The chain has TRBV3-1 (or the pseudogene TRBV3-2) and TRBJ1-2, with D perhaps TRBD1 (5 bases). The CDR3 loop spans 16 amino acids. Germline CDR1 reads LGHDT; CDR2 reads YNNKEL (reference sequence). V was pared by 3 bases and J by 0 bases, with 14 bases between. The DNA of the CDR3 is TGTGCCAGCAGCCAGGACACCACTGAAGCTAACTATGGCTACACCTTC. This gives the protein CASSQDTTEANYGYTF.

This chain connects TRBV2 to TRBJ1-4, with 7 bases fitting TRBD1. CDR1 and CDR2 from the germline V gene are SNHLY and FYNNEI. The ends lost 7 bases at V and 3 bases at J; junction bases unmatched: 5. This CDR3 region has 14 residues. CDR3 bases: TGTGCCAGCACCTACGGGACAGCTAATGAAAAACTGTTTTTT. The encoded protein is CASTYGTANEKLFF.

J is TRBJ1-5 and V is TRBV7-2; D is uncertain. Germline V gene data show CDR1 as SGHTA and CDR2 as FQGNSA. There are 17 residues in the CDR3. Trimming shortened V by 5 bases and J by 1 base, and 18 bases separated the two germline ends. CDR3 loop: CASSPGGGLGSNQPQHF. In nucleotides, the CDR3 is TGTGCCAGCAGCCCAGGCGGAGGGCTAGGAAGCAATCAGCCCCAGCATTTT.

The chain combines TRBV11-2 with TRBJ2-1, with 12 positions matching TRBD2. The CDR3 is 16 amino acids. Germline V lookup: CDR1 SGHAT, CDR2 FQNNGV. V lost 0 bases, J lost 9 bases, and 6 bases stayed unmatched. The CDR3 DNA is TGTGCCAGCAGCTTAGAGGTCCTAGCGGGAGGGGTTGAGCAGTTCTTC. Translated, it gives CASSLEVLAGGVEQFF. The full variable domain, its missing parts supplied by reference TRBV11-2 and TRBJ2-1, is EAGVAQSPRYKIIEKRQSVAFWCNPISGHATLYWYQQILGQGPKLLIQFQNNGVVDDSQLPKDRFSAERLKGVDSTLKIQPAKLEDSAVYLCASSLEVLAGGVEQFFGPGTRLTVL.

The table lists this clone with a few counts. The chain recombines TRBV27 with TRBJ1-2; D is unclear. In germline, CDR1 is MNHEY, CDR2 SMNVEV (reference sequence). There are 13 residues in the CDR3. Trimming removed 5 bases at V and 5 bases at J, with 12 bases between. The chain's CDR3 is CASSQRTGYGYTF. DNA of the CDR3: TGTGCCAGCAGTCAAAGGACGGGGTATGGCTACACCTTC.

The J gene is TRBJ2-7, the V gene TRBV19; TRBD2 matches at 13 bases. This CDR3 has 17 residues. Germline CDR1 and CDR2: LNHDA and SQIVND (reference sequence). Trimming at V came to 5 bases and at J to 2 bases, leaving 9 bases not matched to a gene. This chain's CDR3 is CASSSARTSGSPYEQYF. The CDR3 DNA sequence: TGTGCCAGTAGTTCCGCGAGGACTAGCGGGAGTCCCTACGAGCAGTACTTC. Complete variable domain (other parts from reference TRBV19 and TRBJ2-7): DGGITQSPKYLFRKEGQNVTLSCEQNLNHDAMYWYRQDPGQGLRLIYYSQIVNDFQKGDIAEGYSVSREKKESFPLTVTSAQKNPTAFYLCASSSARTSGSPYEQYFGPGTRLTVT.

The chain couples TRBV5-1 to TRBJ2-7; D might be TRBD2 (5 bases). The CDR3 contains 11 residues. The V gene's germline CDR1 is SGHRS and CDR2 YFSETQ. The V end lost 4 bases, the J end lost 7 bases, and 9 bases lay between the germline ends. CDR3 region: CASSETGEQYF. The DNA of the CDR3 is TGCGCCAGCAGCGAGACGGGGGAGCAGTACTTC.

This chain uses TRBV27 with TRBJ2-1; D is unresolved. The CDR3 runs 14 residues. CDR1 and CDR2 from the germline V gene are MNHEY and SMNVEV (reference sequence). V was trimmed by 6 bases and J by 0 bases, leaving 9 bases between them. The CDR3 DNA sequence: TGTGCCAGCAGGTCCGAGAACTCCTACAATGAGCAGTTCTTC. Encoded protein: CASRSENSYNEQFF.

The rearrangement joins TRBV19 to TRBJ2-2; D gene uncertain. Germline-derived CDR1 and CDR2 are LNHDA and SQIVND (reference sequence). The V end was cut by 6 bases, the J end by 8 bases, with 13 bases between. This CDR3 region has 13 residues. In DNA form, the CDR3 reads TGTGCCAGTAGCCCCGACCGGGTTGGGGAGCTGTTTTTT. Translation gives CASSPDRVGELFF.

The rearrangement joins TRBV19 to TRBJ1-5, with D hard to call. This CDR3 has 16 residues. CDR1 is LNHDA, CDR2 SQIVND, per germline (reference sequence). V lost 3 bases to trimming and J lost 3 bases, with 15 bases between them. The CDR3 nucleotides are TGTGCCAGTAGTATTTCGGACCTAGCCGTCAATCAGCCCCAGCATTTT. Translating gives CASSISDLAVNQPQHF.

The CDR3 loop is CASSTGGLGFGNQPQHF. CDR3 DNA sequence: TGTGCCAGTAGTACAGGGGGCTTGGGGTTTGGCAATCAGCCCCAGCATTTT. The chain has TRBV19 and TRBJ1-5; TRBD1 matches at 8 bases. The CDR3 spans 17 residues. Germline trimming cut 4 bases from V and 2 bases from J; bases unmatched to any gene: 10. The V gene's germline CDR1 is LNHDA and CDR2 SQIVND (reference sequence).

This chain connects TRBV7-2 to TRBJ1-1; D is unresolved. V lost 2 bases and J lost 1, with 8 bases in between. This CDR3 region has 14 residues. Germline V lookup: CDR1 SGHTA, CDR2 FQGNSA. The CDR3 protein is CASSLQARNTEAFF. CDR3 coding DNA: TGTGCCAGCAGCTTACAGGCGAGGAACACTGAAGCTTTCTTT.

This chain links TRBV14 with TRBJ2-3, with D uncertain. Germline V gene data show CDR1 as SGHDN and CDR2 as FVKESK. Trimming cost V 4 bases and J 0 bases, with 5 bases left between them. There are 13 residues in the CDR3. As DNA, the CDR3 is TGTGCCAGCAGCCCCTATAGCACAGATACGCAGTATTTT. It translates to CASSPYSTDTQYF.

The V call is TRBV19, the J call TRBJ2-5; a possible D gene is TRBD2 (5 bases). Trimming cost V 0 bases and J 7 bases, with 9 bases left between them. The CDR3 spans 13 residues. The germline V gene has CDR1 LNHDA and CDR2 SQIVND (reference sequence). CDR3 amino acids: CASSIDPEGTQYF. The CDR3 DNA is TGTGCCAGTAGTATAGATCCCGAGGGGACCCAGTACTTC.